Detailed here is one T cell receptor (beta chain). Its antigen is not known. V was pared by 4 bases and J by 4 bases, with 11 bases of the junction left unmatched. There are 16 residues in the CDR3. Germline loops: CDR1 MNHNS, CDR2 SASEGT. TCRdb keeps only in-frame clones here, not all; method: immunoSEQ multiplex PCR. This sample has under 110,000 clones, with 87% found just once. The data were taken from a study of T cell responses to AZD1222 COVID-19 vaccine. For the study at large: Second doses were pooled across both intervals (about 4 or about 12 weeks). Points from the study as a whole: The donors showed a predominance of white British ancestry and of females, with possible underestimation of clonal diversity.

The rearrangement links TRBV6-1 to TRBJ2-3, with 7 nucleotides matching TRBD2. The clonotype was recovered from an adult in good health. Sequenced material: peripheral blood, taken on day 0 of AZD1222 vaccination. The CDR3 sequence: CASSGVAGESPDTQYF. The CDR3 DNA is TGTGCCAGCAGTGGAGTAGCGGGCGAGAGTCCAGATACGCAGTATTTT.